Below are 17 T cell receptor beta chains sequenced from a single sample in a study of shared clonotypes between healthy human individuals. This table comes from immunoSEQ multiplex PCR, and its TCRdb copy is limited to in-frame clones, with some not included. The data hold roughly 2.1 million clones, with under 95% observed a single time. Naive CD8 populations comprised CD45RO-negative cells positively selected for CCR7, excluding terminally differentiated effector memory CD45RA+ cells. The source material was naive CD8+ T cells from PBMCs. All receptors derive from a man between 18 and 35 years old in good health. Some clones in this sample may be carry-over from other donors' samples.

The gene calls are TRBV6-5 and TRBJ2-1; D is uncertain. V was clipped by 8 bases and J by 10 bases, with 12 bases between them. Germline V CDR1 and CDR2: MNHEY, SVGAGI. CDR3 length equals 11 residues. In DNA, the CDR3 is TGTGCCAGCGGAAAAGGCCCCGAGCAGTTCTTC. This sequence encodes CASGKGPEQFF.

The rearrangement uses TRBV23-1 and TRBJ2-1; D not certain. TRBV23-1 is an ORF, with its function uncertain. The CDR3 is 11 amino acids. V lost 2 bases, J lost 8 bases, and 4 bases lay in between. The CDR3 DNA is TGCGCCAGCAGTCAAAGGGATGAGCAGTTCTTC. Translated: CASSQRDEQFF.

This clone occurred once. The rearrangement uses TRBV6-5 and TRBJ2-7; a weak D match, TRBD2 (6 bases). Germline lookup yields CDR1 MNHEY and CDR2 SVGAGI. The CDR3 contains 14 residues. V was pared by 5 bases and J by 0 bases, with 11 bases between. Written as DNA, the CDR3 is TGTGCCAGCAGTCCAGCGGGCCTCTCCTACGAGCAGTACTTC. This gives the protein CASSPAGLSYEQYF.

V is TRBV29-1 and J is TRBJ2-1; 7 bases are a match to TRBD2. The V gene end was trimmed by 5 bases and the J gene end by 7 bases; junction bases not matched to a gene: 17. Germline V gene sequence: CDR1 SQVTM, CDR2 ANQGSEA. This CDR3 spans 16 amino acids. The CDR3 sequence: CSVTHGWEGRGNEQFF. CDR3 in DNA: TGCAGCGTTACCCACGGTTGGGAGGGCCGGGGTAATGAGCAGTTCTTC.

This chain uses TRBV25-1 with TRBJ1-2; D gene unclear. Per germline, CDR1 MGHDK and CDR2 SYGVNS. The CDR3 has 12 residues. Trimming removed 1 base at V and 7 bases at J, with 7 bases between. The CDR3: CASSESTSGYTF. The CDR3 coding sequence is TGTGCCAGCAGTGAATCTACCAGTGGCTACACCTTC.

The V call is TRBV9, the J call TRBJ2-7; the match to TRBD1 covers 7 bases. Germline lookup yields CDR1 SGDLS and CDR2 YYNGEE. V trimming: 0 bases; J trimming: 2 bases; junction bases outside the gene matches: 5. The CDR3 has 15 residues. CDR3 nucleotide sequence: TGTGCCAGCAGCGTAGCCGGGACAGACCCCTACGAGCAGTACTTC. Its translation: CASSVAGTDPYEQYF.

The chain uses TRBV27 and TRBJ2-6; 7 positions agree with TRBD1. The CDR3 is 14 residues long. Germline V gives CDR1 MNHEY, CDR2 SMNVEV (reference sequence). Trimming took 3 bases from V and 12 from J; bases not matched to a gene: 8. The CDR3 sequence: CASSLVGGNPVLTF. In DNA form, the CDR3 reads TGTGCCAGCAGTTTGGTAGGGGGCAACCCCGTCCTGACTTTC.

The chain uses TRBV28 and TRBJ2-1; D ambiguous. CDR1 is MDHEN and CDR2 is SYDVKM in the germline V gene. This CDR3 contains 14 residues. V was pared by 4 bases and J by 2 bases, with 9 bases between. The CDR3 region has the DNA TGTGCCAGCAGTTCCCTGGACGCCTACAATGAGCAGTTCTTC. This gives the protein CASSSLDAYNEQFF.

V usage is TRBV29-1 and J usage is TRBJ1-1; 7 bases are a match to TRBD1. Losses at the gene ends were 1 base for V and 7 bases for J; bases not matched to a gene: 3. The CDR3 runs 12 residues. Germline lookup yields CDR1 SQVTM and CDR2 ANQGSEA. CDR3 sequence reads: CSVEGGQLEAFF. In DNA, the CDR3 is TGCAGCGTTGAAGGGGGACAGCTTGAAGCTTTCTTT.

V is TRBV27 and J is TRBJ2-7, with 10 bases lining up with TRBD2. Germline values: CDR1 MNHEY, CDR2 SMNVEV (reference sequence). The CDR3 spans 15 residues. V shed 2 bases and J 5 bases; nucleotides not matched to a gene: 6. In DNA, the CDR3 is TGTGCCAGCAGTTTAAGGGGGACTAGCGCAAACGAGCAGTACTTC. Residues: CASSLRGTSANEQYF.

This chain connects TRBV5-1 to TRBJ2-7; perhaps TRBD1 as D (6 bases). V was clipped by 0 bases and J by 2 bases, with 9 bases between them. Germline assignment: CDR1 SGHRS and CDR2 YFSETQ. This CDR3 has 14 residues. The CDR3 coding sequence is TGCGCCAGCAGCTTGGAGGGGGTACCCTACGAGCAGTACTTC. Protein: CASSLEGVPYEQYF.

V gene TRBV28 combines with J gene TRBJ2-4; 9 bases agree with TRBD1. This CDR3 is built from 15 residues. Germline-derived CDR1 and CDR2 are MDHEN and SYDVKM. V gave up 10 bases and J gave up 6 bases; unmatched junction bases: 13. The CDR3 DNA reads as TGTGCCATCCAGGGGGGGACAGGGTCTTTAAACATTCAGTACTTC. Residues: CAIQGGTGSLNIQYF.

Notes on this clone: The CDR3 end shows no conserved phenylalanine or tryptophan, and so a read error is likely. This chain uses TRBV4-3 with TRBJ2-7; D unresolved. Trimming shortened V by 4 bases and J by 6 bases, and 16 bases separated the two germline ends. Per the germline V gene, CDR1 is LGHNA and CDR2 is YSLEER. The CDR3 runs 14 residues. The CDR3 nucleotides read TGCGCCAGCAGCCGCACCCTCCGGGCCACCGAGCAGTACCTC. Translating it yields CASSRTLRATEQYL.

This CDR3 reads CAARGRDSSTDTQYF. CDR3 DNA: TGTGCCGCCCGGGGGAGGGACAGCAGCACAGATACGCAGTATTTT. The chain couples TRBV15 to TRBJ2-3; the D call may be TRBD1 or TRBD2 (7 bases each). The CDR3 is 15 residues long. Germline CDR1 is LNHNV and CDR2 is YYDKDF (reference sequence). V was shortened by 11 bases and J by 0 bases, with 18 bases between the two germline ends. Full variable domain (outside the CDR3, taken from reference TRBV15 and TRBJ2-3): DAMVIQNPRYQVTQFGKPVTLSCSQTLNHNVMYWYQQKSSQAPKLLFHYYDKDFNNEADTPDNFQSRRPNTSFCFLDIRSPGLGDTAMYLCAARGRDSSTDTQYFGPGTRLTVL.

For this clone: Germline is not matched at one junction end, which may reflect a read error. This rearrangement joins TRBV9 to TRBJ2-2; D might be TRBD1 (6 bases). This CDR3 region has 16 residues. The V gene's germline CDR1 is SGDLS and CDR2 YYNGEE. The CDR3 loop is CASSAKTGRNPGELFF. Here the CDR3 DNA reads TGTGCCAGCAGCGCGAAAACAGGGCGGAACCCCGGGGAGCTGTTTTTT. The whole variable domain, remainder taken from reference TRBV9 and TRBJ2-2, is DSGVTQTPKHLITATGQRVTLRCSPRSGDLSVYWYQQSLDQGLQFLIQYYNGEERAKGNILERFSAQQFPDLHSELNLSSLELGDSALYFCASSAKTGRNPGELFFGEGSRLTVL.

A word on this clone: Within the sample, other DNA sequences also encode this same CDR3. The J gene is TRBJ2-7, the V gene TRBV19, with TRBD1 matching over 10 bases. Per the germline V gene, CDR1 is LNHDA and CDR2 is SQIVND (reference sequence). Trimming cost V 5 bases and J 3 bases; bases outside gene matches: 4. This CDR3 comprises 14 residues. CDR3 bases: TGTGCCAGTAGTCGGGGGACAGGGGACTACGAGCAGTACTTC. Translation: CASSRGTGDYEQYF.

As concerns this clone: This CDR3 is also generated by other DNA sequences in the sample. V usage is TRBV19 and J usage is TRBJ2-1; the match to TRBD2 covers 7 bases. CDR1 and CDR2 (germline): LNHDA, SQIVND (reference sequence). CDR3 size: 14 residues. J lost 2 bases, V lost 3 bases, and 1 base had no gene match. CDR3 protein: CASSMSGTYNEQFF. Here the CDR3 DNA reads TGTGCCAGTAGTATGAGCGGGACCTACAATGAGCAGTTCTTC.